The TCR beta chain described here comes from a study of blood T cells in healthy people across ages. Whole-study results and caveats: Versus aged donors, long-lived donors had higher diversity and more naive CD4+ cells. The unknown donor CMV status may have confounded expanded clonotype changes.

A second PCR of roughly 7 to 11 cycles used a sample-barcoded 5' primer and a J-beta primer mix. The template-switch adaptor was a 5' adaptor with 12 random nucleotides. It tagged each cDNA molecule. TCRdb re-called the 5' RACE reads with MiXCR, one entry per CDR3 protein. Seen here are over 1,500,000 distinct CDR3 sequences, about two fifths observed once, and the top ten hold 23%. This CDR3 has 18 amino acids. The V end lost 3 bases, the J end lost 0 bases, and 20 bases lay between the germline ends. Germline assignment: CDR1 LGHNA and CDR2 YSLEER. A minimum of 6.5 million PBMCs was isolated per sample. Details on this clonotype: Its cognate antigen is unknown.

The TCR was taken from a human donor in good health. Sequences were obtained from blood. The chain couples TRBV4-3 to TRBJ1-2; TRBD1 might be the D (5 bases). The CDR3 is CASSQVFRDGLANYGYTF. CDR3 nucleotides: TGCGCCAGCAGCCAGGTTTTCCGGGACGGTCTAGCTAACTATGGCTACACCTTC.